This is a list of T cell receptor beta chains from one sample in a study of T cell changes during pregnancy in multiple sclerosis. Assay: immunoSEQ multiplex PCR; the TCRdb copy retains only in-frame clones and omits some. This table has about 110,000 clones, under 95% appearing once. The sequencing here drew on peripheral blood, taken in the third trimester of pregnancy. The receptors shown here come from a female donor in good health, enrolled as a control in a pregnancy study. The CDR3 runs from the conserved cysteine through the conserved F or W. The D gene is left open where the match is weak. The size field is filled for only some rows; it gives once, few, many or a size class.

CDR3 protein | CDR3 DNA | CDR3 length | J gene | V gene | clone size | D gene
CASSSGTGGRNTIYF | TGTGCCAGCAGCTCCGGGACAGGGGGACGTAACACCATATATTTT | 15 | TRBJ1-3 | TRBV7-7 | NA | TRBD1
CASSLVGVDTEAFF | TGTGCCAGCAGCTTAGTAGGAGTCGACACTGAAGCTTTCTTT | 14 | TRBJ1-1 | TRBV11-2 | NA | NA
CASSLQRGTTDTQYF | TGTGCCAGCAGCTTACAGCGGGGGACCACAGATACGCAGTATTTT | 15 | TRBJ2-3 | TRBV7-9 | NA | TRBD2
CASRAGDRGNYGYTF | TGTGCCAGCAGAGCGGGGGACAGGGGCAACTATGGCTACACCTTC | 15 | TRBJ1-2 | TRBV6-4 | NA | TRBD1
CASSESGTGFYGYTF | TGTGCCAGCAGTGAATCCGGGACAGGGTTCTATGGCTACACCTTC | 15 | TRBJ1-2 | TRBV25-1 | NA | TRBD1
CASSVNSGGVDEQFF | TGTGCCAGCAGCGTCAATAGCGGGGGGGTGGATGAGCAGTTCTTC | 15 | TRBJ2-1 | TRBV9 | NA | TRBD2
CATSREESSYNEQFF | TGTGCCACCAGCAGAGAGGAGAGCTCCTACAATGAGCAGTTCTTC | 15 | TRBJ2-1 | TRBV15 | NA | NA
CASMWSSGNTIYF | TGTGCCAGCATGTGGAGCTCTGGAAACACCATATATTTT | 13 | TRBJ1-3 | TRBV2 | NA | NA
CASSSGQRTDTQYF | TGTGCCAGCTCATCCGGACAGAGGACAGATACGCAGTATTTT | 14 | TRBJ2-3 | TRBV18 | NA | NA
CASSRLAGRNEQFF | TGTGCCAGCAGTAGACTAGCGGGGAGGAATGAGCAGTTCTTC | 14 | TRBJ2-1 | TRBV7-2 | NA | TRBD2
CASSLVMRGGSEYGGYTF | TGTGCCAGCAGCTTAGTAATGCGGGGCGGGTCAGAGTATGGTGGCTACACCTTC | 18 | TRBJ1-2 | TRBV7-2 | NA | NA
CASSLLRGAVYEQYF | TGTGCCAGCAGCTTATTGCGGGGGGCCGTCTACGAGCAGTACTTC | 15 | TRBJ2-7 | TRBV11-2 | once | TRBD2
CASSLEGSQGSYEQYF | TGTGCCAGCAGCTTAGAAGGGTCGCAGGGGAGTTACGAGCAGTACTTC | 16 | TRBJ2-7 | TRBV11-3 | NA | NA
CASSPGQGRGEQYF | TGTGCCAGCAGCCCTGGACAGGGTAGGGGCGAGCAGTACTTC | 14 | TRBJ2-7 | TRBV7-3 | NA | TRBD1
CASSPDRAVTFF | TGTGCCAGCAGCCCGGACAGGGCAGTAACTTTCTTT | 12 | TRBJ1-1 | TRBV14 | once | TRBD1
CAWGGRNTEAFF | TGTGCCTGGGGAGGTAGGAACACTGAAGCTTTCTTT | 12 | TRBJ1-1 | TRBV30 | NA | NA